The rows below give T cell receptor beta chains drawn from one sample of a study of response to subunit inactivated influenza vaccine. MiXCR, applied by TCRdb to the RT-PCR reads, yields one record per CDR3 protein. The sample consists of about 520,000 distinct CDR3 sequences, about 25% of them appearing once. The sample was CD4+ T cells sorted from PBMCs, taken roughly 5 days after vaccination. These receptor sequences come from a man aged 45-60 years who received an inactivated influenza vaccine. CDR3s include the opening cysteine and the closing phenylalanine or tryptophan. A D gene is named only where the DNA matches it firmly. The size of a clone is reported for some rows only, either as once, few or many, or as a class for expanded clones.

V gene,D gene,CDR3 length,J gene,clone size,CDR3 protein,CDR3 DNA
TRBV6-5,TRBD2,16,TRBJ2-1,.,CASSYSLAGGIYEQFF,TGTGCCAGCAGTTACTCGCTAGCGGGGGGGATCTATGAGCAGTTCTTC
TRBV18,TRBD1,14,TRBJ1-5,few,CASSSTGMDQPQHF,TGTGCCAGCTCATCGACAGGGATGGATCAGCCCCAGCATTTT
TRBV7-8,.,13,TRBJ2-2,.,CASSKQSTGELFF,TGTGCCAGCAGCAAACAGAGCACCGGGGAGCTGTTTTTT
TRBV5-1,.,13,TRBJ2-7,.,CASSFDKYYEQYF,TGCGCCAGCAGCTTCGACAAGTACTACGAGCAGTACTTC
TRBV5-6,TRBD2,15,TRBJ2-2,.,CASSIAGANTGELFF,TGTGCCAGCAGCATTGCGGGAGCAAACACCGGGGAGCTGTTTTTT
TRBV18,.,12,TRBJ1-1,.,CASSPASNEAFF,TGTGCCAGCTCACCAGCGAGCAACGAAGCTTTCTTT
TRBV5-5,.,15,TRBJ1-4,.,CASSLNPEGGEKLFF,TGTGCCAGCAGCTTGAATCCAGAGGGAGGAGAAAAACTGTTTTTT
TRBV5-4,TRBD1,15,TRBJ1-4,.,CASKAGQGKNEKLFF,TGTGCCAGCAAGGCCGGACAGGGGAAGAATGAAAAACTGTTTTTT
TRBV12-3/TRBV12-4,.,13,TRBJ2-1,few,CASSFVSGSEQFF,TGTGCCAGCAGTTTTGTGTCCGGGAGTGAGCAGTTCTTC
TRBV2,.,12,TRBJ1-1,.,CASSTGNTEAFF,TGTGCCAGCTCTACAGGGAACACTGAAGCTTTCTTT
TRBV11-2,.,14,TRBJ2-5,few,CASSLGAPPETQYF,TGTGCCAGCAGCTTAGGAGCGCCCCCGGAGACCCAGTACTTC
TRBV7-2,TRBD2,17,TRBJ2-1,few,CASSPDLGLAGINEQFF,TGTGCCAGCAGCCCGGACTTGGGACTAGCGGGTATTAATGAGCAGTTCTTC
TRBV4-1,TRBD1,15,TRBJ1-6,.,CASSQAGQGVSPLHF,TGCGCCAGCAGCCAAGCGGGACAGGGGGTTTCACCCCTCCACTTT
TRBV10-3,TRBD1,16,TRBJ1-6,few,CAISAVGQGASSPLHF,TGTGCCATCAGCGCCGTAGGGCAGGGGGCAAGTTCACCCCTCCACTTT
TRBV7-9,.,13,TRBJ2-5,.,CASSLAAYQTQYF,TGTGCCAGCAGCTTAGCAGCTTACCAGACCCAGTACTTC
TRBV5-1,TRBD1,15,TRBJ2-3,few,CASRSGTGSPDTQYF,TGCGCCAGCAGGTCAGGGACAGGGAGCCCAGATACGCAGTATTTT
TRBV6-2/TRBV6-3,TRBD2,16,TRBJ2-7,.,CASSYSSGGPHGVQYF,TGTGCCAGCAGTTACTCTAGCGGGGGCCCTCATGGAGTGCAGTACTTC
TRBV10-3,TRBD1,14,TRBJ1-1,few,CATRQTGEHTEAFF,TGTGCCACCAGGCAGACAGGGGAGCATACTGAAGCTTTCTTT
TRBV7-9,.,14,TRBJ1-1,.,CASSLEMAVTEAFF,TGTGCCAGCAGCTTAGAAATGGCAGTCACTGAAGCTTTCTTT
TRBV20-1,.,14,TRBJ1-4,.,CSARVTPTNEKLFF,TGCAGTGCTAGAGTGACACCGACAAATGAAAAACTGTTTTTT
TRBV15,.,13,TRBJ1-2,few,CATSREITYGYTF,TGTGCCACCAGCAGAGAAATTACCTATGGCTACACCTTC
TRBV29-1,.,18,TRBJ2-1,.,CSVDSRGLARSSYNEQFF,TGCAGCGTTGATTCTCGGGGTCTAGCGCGCAGCTCCTACAATGAGCAGTTCTTC
TRBV20-1,.,14,TRBJ2-7,.,CSASKGWDIYEQYF,TGCAGTGCCTCCAAGGGGTGGGACATCTACGAGCAGTACTTC
TRBV29-1,TRBD1,12,TRBJ1-1,.,CSDSRGHTEAFF,TGCAGCGATAGCAGGGGGCACACTGAAGCTTTCTTT
TRBV15,TRBD2,17,TRBJ2-1,few,CATSRVKTSGLYNEQFF,TGTGCCACCAGCAGAGTAAAGACTAGCGGACTCTACAATGAGCAGTTCTTC
TRBV20-1,TRBD1,17,TRBJ2-3,.,CSAREPTGTGLTDTQYF,TGCAGTGCTAGAGAGCCCACCGGGACAGGGCTCACAGATACGCAGTATTTT
TRBV9,.,15,TRBJ2-2,.,CASSVSPGATGELFF,TGTGCCAGCAGCGTTTCCCCGGGGGCGACCGGGGAGCTGTTTTTT
TRBV10-3,TRBD1,16,TRBJ1-5,.,CAISGQGVPLGRPQHF,TGTGCCATCAGCGGACAGGGGGTTCCTTTAGGGAGGCCCCAGCATTTT
TRBV6-2/TRBV6-3,TRBD2,17,TRBJ2-7,.,CASSYPASGTFSYEQYF,TGTGCCAGCAGTTACCCCGCTAGCGGAACATTCTCCTACGAGCAGTACTTC
TRBV12-3/TRBV12-4,.,16,TRBJ1-5,few,CASSFRRAWSNQPQHF,TGTGCCAGCAGTTTTCGGCGGGCATGGAGCAATCAGCCCCAGCATTTT
TRBV12-3/TRBV12-4,.,13,TRBJ2-5,few,CASSSAGRETQYF,TGTGCCAGCAGTTCCGCGGGGAGAGAGACCCAGTACTTC